This entry lists 3 T cell receptor beta chains sequenced from one sample in a study of blood T cell repertoires in COVID-19. Assay: immunoSEQ multiplex PCR; the TCRdb copy retains only in-frame clones and omits some. This repertoire shows some 320,000 clones, about nine tenths found once; its top ten account for 4.5% to 6.5%. Sequenced input: PBMCs or T cells enriched from blood (not recorded which). The receptor source for this set is a man aged 55 to 70 who had recovered from COVID-19.

The chain has TRBV27 and TRBJ2-7; 9 bases are shared with TRBD2. The CDR3 covers 13 residues. The germline CDR1 and CDR2 sequences are MNHEY and SMNVEV (reference sequence). V lost 4 bases to trimming and J lost 3 bases; unmatched junction nucleotides: 1. The DNA for the CDR3 is TGTGCCAGCAGTTATAGCGGGAGCTACGAGCAGTACTTC. Encoded protein: CASSYSGSYEQYF.

The CDR3 nucleotides are TGCAGCGTGGGAGGGGGGACACCCATACTCTTTGGCTACACCTTC. Its protein is CSVGGGTPILFGYTF. V is TRBV29-1 and J is TRBJ1-2; maybe TRBD1 (6 bases). Germline-derived CDR1 and CDR2 are SQVTM and ANQGSEA. The V gene lost 6 bases and the J gene lost 7 bases, with 24 bases spanning the gap. The CDR3 has 15 amino acids.

This sequence joins TRBV10-1 and TRBJ2-3, with 10 bases that match TRBD1. Germline V gene sequence: CDR1 WNHNN, CDR2 SYGVQD (reference sequence). CDR3 length: 15 residues. Germline trimming cut 3 bases from V and 3 bases from J; bases unmatched to any gene: 3. The CDR3 DNA follows: TGCGCCAGCAGTGAAGGGACAGGGGATACAGATACGCAGTATTTT. Translation gives CASSEGTGDTDTQYF.